Ten or more counts support the clone carrying this T cell receptor (beta chain). The data were obtained in a study of blood T cell repertoires in COVID-19. Measured with immunoSEQ multiplex PCR; TCRdb has only the in-frame clones, and not every one. The sample includes 200,000 or so clones, less than 90% seen only once; the top ten take roughly 2%. The CDR3 loop spans 14 amino acids. V lost 4 bases and J 2 bases, leaving 10 bases between the germline ends. The germline V gene has CDR1 MNHEY and CDR2 SVGAGI. The sequenced sample was peripheral blood. The receptor was isolated from a woman aged 50 to 60 with acute or convalescent COVID-19. The gene calls are TRBV6-5 and TRBJ2-3; D might be TRBD1 (6 bases). In nucleotides, the CDR3 is TGTGCCAGCAGTTTGACAGGACCCACAGATACGCAGTATTTT. It codes for CASSLTGPTDTQYF.